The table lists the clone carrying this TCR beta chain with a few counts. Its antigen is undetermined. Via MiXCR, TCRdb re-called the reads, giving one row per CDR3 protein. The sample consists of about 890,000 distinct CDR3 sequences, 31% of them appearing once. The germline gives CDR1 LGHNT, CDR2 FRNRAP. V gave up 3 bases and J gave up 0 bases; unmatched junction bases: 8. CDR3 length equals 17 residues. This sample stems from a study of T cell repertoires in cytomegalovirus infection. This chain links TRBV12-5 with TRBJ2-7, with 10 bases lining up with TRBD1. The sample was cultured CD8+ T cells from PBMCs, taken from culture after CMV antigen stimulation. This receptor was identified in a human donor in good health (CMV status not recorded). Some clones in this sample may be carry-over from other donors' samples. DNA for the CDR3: TGTGCTAGTGGTTTCCCGGGACAGGGGATTCACTCCTACGAGCAGTACTTC. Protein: CASGFPGQGIHSYEQYF.